This TCR beta chain was found in a study of OX40 agonist ivuxolimab in advanced cancers. Profiled with immunoSEQ multiplex PCR; TCRdb holds only in-frame clones, not every one. The table lists 12,000 or so clones, 84% of them singletons. Sample share makes this clone medium-sized. The ends were cut back, 1 base at V and 2 bases at J, with 14 bases in the middle. The germline V gene encodes CDR1 MGHRA and CDR2 YSYEKL. The CDR3 has 16 amino acids. J is TRBJ1-2 and V is TRBV4-1; a possible D gene is TRBD1 (6 bases). The clonotype was recovered from an adult with an advanced solid tumor such as melanoma, head and neck, liver or kidney cancer. Sequencing was performed on CD4+ or CD8+ T cells sorted from blood, taken in a trial of the OX40 agonist ivuxolimab. The DNA for the CDR3 is TGCGCCAGCAGCCAAGGGTACGGCAGGGGAAACTATGGCTACACCTTC. This encodes CASSQGYGRGNYGYTF.